This entry concerns a single TCR beta chain. This record comes from a study of blood T cells in healthy people across ages. Alongside a J-beta primer mix, a sample-barcoded 5' primer served in a second PCR lasting roughly 6 to 11 cycles. TCRdb used MiXCR to reprocess the 5' RACE reads, holding one entry per CDR3 protein. The sample holds about 1,600,000 distinct CDR3 sequences, 42% seen once. V gave up 0 bases and J gave up 4 bases, with 12 bases separating them. CDR3 size: 15 residues. From germline, CDR1 is MNHEY and CDR2 SVGEGT. The sequence derives from a woman aged 18-35 years in good health. The V gene is TRBV6-2 or TRBV6-3, the J gene TRBJ1-1; D possibly corresponds to TRBD1 (5 bases). Sequenced input: blood. The CDR3 DNA is TGTGCCAGCAGTTACTCCCCCCCGGGGCGCACTGAAGCTTTCTTT. Translating it yields CASSYSPPGRTEAFF.